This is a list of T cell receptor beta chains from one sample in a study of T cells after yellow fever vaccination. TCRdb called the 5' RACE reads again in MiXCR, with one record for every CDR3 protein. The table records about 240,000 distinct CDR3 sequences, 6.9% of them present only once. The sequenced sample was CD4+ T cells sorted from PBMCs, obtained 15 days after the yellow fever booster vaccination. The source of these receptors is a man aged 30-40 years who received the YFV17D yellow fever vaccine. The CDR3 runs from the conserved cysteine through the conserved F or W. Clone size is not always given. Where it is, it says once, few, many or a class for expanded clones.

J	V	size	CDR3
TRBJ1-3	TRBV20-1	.	CSTRRAGLLGGNTIYF
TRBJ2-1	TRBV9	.	CASSVAAGTRLDEQFF
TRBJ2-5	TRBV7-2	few	CASSPGTSVPETQYF
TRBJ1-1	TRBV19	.	CASSIGGNTEAFF
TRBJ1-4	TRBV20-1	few	CSARETFNEKLFF
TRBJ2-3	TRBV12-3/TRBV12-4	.	CASSIPSRTDTQYF
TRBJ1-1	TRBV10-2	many	CASRERYITGIEGMNTEAFF
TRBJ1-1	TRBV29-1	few	CSARNPPMDTEAFF
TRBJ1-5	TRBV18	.	CASSPNGQENQPQHF
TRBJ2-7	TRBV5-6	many	CASSLDPGPYEQYF
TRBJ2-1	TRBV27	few	CASSFWASGRPSSYNEQFF
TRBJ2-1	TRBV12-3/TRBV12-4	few	CASSFGGLAGVGTEQFF
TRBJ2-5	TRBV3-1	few	CASSRRRKQETQYF
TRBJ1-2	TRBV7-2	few	CASSLVPLGQENGYTF
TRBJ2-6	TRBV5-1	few	CASSLGQVSGANVLTF
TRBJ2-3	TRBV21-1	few	CASIRTRAIGTDTQYF
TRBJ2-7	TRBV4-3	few	CASSQDGVSSYEQYF
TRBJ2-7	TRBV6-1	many	CASSRLLAGSSYEQYF
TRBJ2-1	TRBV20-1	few	CSARGPGSYNEQFF
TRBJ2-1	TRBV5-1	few	CASSLTSVLSYNEQFF
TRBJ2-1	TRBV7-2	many	CASSLEQISYNEQFF
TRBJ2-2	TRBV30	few	CAWSVWGRTGELFF
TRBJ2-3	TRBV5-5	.	CASSFTSADTQYF
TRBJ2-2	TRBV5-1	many	CASGRTEDTGELFF
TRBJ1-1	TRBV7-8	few	CASRILRTEAFF
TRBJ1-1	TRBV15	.	CATSITGGGGTEAFF
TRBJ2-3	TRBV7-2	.	CASSLEGASGRTQYF
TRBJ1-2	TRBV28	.	CASSSGILYGYTF
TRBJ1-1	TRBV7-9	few	CASSLGDGGRTEAFF